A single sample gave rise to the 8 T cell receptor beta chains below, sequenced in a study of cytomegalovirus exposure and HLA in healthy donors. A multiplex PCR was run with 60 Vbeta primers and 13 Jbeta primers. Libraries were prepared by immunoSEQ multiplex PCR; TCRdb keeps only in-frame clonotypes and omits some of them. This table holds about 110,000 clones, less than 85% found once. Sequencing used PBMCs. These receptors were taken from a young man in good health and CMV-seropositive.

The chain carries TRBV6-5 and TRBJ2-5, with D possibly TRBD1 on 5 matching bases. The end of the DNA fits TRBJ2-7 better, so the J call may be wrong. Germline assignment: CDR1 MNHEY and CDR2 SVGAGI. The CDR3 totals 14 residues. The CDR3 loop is CASSYLGHTYEQYF. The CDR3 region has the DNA TGTGCCAGCAGTTACCTAGGACACACCTACGAGCAGTACTTC.

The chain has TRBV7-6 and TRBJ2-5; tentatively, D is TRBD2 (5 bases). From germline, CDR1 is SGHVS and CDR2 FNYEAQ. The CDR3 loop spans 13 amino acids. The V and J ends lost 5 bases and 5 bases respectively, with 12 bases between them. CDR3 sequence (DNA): TGTGCCAGCAGCCCACGGGGTTTCGAGACCCAGTACTTC. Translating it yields CASSPRGFETQYF. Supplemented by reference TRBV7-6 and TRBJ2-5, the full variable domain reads GAGVSQSPRYKVTKRGQDVALRCDPISGHVSLYWYRQALGQGPEFLTYFNYEAQQDKSGLPNDRFSAERPEGSISTLTIQRTEQRDSAMYRCASSPRGFETQYFGPGTRLLVL.

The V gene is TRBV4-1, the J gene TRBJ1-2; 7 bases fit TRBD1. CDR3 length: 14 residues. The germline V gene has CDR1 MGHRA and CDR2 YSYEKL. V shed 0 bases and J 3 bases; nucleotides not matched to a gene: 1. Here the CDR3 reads CASSQDRGDYGYTF. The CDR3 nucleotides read TGCGCCAGCAGCCAAGACAGGGGGGACTATGGCTACACCTTC.

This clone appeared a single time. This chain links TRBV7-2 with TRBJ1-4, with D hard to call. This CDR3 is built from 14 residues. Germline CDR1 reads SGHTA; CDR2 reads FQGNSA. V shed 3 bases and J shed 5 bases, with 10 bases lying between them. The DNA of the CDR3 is TGTGCCAGCAGCTTTCAGGCCGGCAATGAAAAACTGTTTTTT. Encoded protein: CASSFQAGNEKLFF. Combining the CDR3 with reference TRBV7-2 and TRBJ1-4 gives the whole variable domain GAGVSQSPSNKVTEKGKDVELRCDPISGHTALYWYRQSLGQGLEFLIYFQGNSAPDKSGLPSDRFSAERTGGSVSTLTIQRTQQEDSAVYLCASSFQAGNEKLFFGSGTQLSVL.

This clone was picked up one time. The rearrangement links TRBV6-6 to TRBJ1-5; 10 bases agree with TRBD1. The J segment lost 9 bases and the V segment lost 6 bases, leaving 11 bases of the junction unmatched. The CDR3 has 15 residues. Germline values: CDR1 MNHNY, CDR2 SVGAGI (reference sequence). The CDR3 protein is CASSDDRGRGRPQHF. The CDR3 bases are TGTGCCAGCAGCGATGACAGGGGGCGAGGTAGGCCCCAGCATTTT.

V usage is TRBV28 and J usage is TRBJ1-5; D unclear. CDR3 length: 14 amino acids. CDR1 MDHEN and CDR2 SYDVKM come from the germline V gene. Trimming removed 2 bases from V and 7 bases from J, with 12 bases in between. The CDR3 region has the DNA TGTGCCAGCAGTTTAATCGCACTAAGGCAGCCCCAGCATTTT. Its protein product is CASSLIALRQPQHF.

CDR3: CALDRGPDGYTF. In DNA form, the CDR3 reads TGTGCCTTGGACAGGGGGCCCGATGGCTACACCTTC. The chain has TRBV30 and TRBJ1-2; TRBD1 matches at 11 bases. Trimming took 7 bases from V and 6 from J; bases not matched to a gene: 4. The CDR3 is 12 amino acids. CDR1 is GTSNPN and CDR2 is SVGIG in the germline V gene (reference sequence).

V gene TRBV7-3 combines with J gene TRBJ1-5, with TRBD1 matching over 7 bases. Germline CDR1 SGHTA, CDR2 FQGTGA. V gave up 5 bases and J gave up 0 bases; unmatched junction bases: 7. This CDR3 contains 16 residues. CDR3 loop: CASSSGGTDSNQPQHF. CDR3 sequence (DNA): TGTGCCAGCAGCAGCGGCGGGACAGATAGCAATCAGCCCCAGCATTTT.